This T cell receptor (beta chain) derives from a study of blood T cells in healthy people across ages. Alongside a J-beta primer mix, a sample-barcoded 5' primer served in a second PCR lasting roughly 6 to 11 cycles. TCRdb redid the calling of the 5' RACE reads with MiXCR, one entry per CDR3 protein. The sample includes 550,000 to 750,000 distinct CDR3 sequences, about 21% of them seen just once. This receptor was taken from a man in his 70s in good health. The sequencing sample was made of blood.

CDR3 sequence (DNA): TGTGCCATCAGTGACACAGGGCCAGCTAGCGGGGGCCACGAGCAGTACTTC. This translates into CAISDTGPASGGHEQYF. The gene calls are TRBV10-3 and TRBJ2-7; 10 nucleotides align to TRBD2. V shed 3 bases, J shed 5 bases, and the junction held 13 bases outside the gene matches. CDR1 is ENHRY and CDR2 is SYGVKD in the germline V gene. This CDR3 has 17 residues.